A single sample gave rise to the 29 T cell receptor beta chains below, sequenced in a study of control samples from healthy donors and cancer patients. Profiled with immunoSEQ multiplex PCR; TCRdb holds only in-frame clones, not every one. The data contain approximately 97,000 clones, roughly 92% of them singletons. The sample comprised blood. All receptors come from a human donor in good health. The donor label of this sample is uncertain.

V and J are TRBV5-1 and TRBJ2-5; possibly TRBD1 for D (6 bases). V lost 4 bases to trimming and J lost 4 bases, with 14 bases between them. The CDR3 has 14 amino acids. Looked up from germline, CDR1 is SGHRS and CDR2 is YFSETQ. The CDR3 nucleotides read TGCGCCAGCAGCATCTCGACAGGACGAGAGACCCAGTACTTC. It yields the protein CASSISTGRETQYF.

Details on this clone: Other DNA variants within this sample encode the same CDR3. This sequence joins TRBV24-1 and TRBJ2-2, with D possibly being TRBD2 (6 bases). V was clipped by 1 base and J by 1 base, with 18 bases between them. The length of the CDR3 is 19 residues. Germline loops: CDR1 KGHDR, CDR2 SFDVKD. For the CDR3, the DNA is TGTGCCACCAGTGATTTACGATATTCCGGGACTCGGAACACCGGGGAGCTGTTTTTT. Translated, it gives CATSDLRYSGTRNTGELFF.

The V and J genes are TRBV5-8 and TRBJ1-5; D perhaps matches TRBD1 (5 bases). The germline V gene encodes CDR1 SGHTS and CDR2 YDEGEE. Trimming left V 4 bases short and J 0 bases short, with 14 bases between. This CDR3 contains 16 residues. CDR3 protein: CASSDGTAYSNQPQHF. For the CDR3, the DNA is TGTGCCAGCAGCGACGGGACCGCCTATAGCAATCAGCCCCAGCATTTT.

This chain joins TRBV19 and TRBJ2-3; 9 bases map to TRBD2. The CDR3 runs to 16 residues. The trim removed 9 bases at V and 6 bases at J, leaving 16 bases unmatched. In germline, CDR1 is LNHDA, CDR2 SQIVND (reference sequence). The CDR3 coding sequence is TGTGCCAGCACCCCGCGCGGGGGGGTGAACTCTGATACGCAGTATTTT. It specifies CASTPRGGVNSDTQYF.

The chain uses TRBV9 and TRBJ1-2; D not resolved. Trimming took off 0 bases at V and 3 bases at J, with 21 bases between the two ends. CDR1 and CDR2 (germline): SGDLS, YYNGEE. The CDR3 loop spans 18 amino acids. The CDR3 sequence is CASSVDWWTPKGHYGYTF. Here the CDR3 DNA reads TGTGCCAGCAGCGTAGATTGGTGGACTCCCAAAGGTCACTATGGCTACACCTTC.

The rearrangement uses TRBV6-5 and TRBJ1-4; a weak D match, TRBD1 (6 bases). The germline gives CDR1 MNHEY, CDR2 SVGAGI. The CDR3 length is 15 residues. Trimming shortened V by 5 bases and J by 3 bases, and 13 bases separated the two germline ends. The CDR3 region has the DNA TGTGCCAGCAGTAACCCAGGGGCTCCTAATGAAAAACTGTTTTTT. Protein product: CASSNPGAPNEKLFF.

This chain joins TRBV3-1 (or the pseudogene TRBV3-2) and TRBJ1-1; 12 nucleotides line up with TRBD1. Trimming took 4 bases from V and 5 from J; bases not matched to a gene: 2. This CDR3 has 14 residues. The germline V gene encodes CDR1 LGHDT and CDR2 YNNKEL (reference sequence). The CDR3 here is CASSRDRGQTEAFF. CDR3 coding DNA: TGTGCCAGCAGCCGGGACAGGGGGCAGACTGAAGCTTTCTTT.

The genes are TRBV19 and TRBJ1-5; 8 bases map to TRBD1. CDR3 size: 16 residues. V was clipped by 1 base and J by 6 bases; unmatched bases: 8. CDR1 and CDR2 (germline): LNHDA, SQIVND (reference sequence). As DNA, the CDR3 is TGTGCCAGTAGTATAGGGTTGGGGCAGGGGGCTCAGCCCCAGCATTTT. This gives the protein CASSIGLGQGAQPQHF.

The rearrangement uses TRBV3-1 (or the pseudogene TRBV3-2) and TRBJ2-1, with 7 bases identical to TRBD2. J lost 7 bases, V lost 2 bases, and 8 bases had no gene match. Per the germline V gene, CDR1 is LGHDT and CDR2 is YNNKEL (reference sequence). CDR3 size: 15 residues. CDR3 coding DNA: TGTGCCAGCAGCCAAATCGGGGGGTTCGAGAATGAGCAGTTCTTC. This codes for CASSQIGGFENEQFF.

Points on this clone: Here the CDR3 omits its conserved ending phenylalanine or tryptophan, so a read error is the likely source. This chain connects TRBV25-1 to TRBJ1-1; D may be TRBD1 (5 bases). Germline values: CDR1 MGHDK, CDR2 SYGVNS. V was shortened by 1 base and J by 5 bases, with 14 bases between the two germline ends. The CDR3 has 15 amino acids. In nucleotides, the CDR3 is TGTGCCAGCAGTGAATTAGGCGGTGGGGGGACTGAAGCTTTCTCT. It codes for CASSELGGGGTEAFS.

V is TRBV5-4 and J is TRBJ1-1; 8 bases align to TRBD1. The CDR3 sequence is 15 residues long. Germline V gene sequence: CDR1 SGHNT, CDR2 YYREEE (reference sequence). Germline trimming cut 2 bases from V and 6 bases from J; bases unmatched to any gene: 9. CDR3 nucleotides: TGTGCCAGCAGCTTTCAAGACAGGGGAGGTGCTGAAGCTTTCTTT. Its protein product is CASSFQDRGGAEAFF.

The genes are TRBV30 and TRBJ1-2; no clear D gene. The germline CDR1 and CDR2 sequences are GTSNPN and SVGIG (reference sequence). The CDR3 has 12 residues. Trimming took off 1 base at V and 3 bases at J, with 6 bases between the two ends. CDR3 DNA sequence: TGTGCCTGGAGTGGGGCAGACTATGGCTACACCTTC. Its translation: CAWSGADYGYTF.

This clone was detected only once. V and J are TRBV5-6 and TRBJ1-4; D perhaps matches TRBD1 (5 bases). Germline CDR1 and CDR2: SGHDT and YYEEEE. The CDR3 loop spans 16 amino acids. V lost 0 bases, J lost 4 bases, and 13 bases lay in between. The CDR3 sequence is CASSLGTGTDNEKLFF. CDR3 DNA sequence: TGTGCCAGCAGCTTGGGCACCGGGACGGATAATGAAAAACTGTTTTTT.

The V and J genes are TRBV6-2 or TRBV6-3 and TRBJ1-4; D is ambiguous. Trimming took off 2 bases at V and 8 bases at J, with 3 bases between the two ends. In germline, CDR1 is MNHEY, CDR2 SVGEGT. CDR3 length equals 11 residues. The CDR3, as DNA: TGTGCCAGCAGTTACGGAGAAAAACTGTTTTTT. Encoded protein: CASSYGEKLFF.

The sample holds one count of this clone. Here the CDR3 DNA reads TGTGCCTGGAGAGCGGGGCATAAGAACACTGAAGCTTTCTTT. This encodes CAWRAGHKNTEAFF. This chain joins TRBV30 and TRBJ1-1; TRBD1 is a possible D gene (5 bases). Germline lookup yields CDR1 GTSNPN and CDR2 SVGIG (reference sequence). This CDR3 contains 14 residues. Trimming shortened V by 3 bases and J by 1 base, and 12 bases separated the two germline ends.

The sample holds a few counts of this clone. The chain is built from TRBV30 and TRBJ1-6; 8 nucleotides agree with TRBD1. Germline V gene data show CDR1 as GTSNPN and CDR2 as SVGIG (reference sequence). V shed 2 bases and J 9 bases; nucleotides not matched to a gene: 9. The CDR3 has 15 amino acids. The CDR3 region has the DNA TGTGCCTGGAGTATCGCGACAGGGGTTTTTTCACCCCTCCACTTT. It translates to CAWSIATGVFSPLHF.

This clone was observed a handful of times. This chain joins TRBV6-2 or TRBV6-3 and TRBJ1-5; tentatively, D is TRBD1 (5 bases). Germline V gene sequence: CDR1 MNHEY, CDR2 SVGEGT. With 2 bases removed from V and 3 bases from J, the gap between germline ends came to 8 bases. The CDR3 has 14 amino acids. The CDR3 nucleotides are TGTGCCAGCAGTTACGGGGGGATCAATCAGCCCCAGCATTTT. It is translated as CASSYGGINQPQHF.

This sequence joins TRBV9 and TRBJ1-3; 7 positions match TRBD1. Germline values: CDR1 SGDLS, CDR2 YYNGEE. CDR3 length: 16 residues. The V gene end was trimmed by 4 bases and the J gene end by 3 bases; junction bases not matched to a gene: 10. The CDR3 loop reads CASSSIAGGIGNTIYF. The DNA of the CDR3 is TGTGCCAGCAGCTCCATCGCAGGGGGTATTGGAAACACCATATATTTT.

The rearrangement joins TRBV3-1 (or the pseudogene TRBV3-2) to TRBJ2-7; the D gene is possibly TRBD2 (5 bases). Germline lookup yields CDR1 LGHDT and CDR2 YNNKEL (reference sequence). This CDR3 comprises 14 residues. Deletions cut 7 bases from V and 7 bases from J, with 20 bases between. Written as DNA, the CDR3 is TGTGCCAGCACCCCAGAAGGACGGGGAAGGGAGCAGTACTTC. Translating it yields CASTPEGRGREQYF.

The CDR3 protein is CASSERTEGEQYF. In DNA form, the CDR3 reads TGCGCCAGCAGCGAGCGGACAGAGGGCGAGCAGTACTTC. V is TRBV5-1 and J is TRBJ2-7; perhaps TRBD1 as D (6 bases). The ends were cut back, 4 bases at V and 6 bases at J, with 14 bases in the middle. Germline V gives CDR1 SGHRS, CDR2 YFSETQ. This CDR3 has 13 amino acids.

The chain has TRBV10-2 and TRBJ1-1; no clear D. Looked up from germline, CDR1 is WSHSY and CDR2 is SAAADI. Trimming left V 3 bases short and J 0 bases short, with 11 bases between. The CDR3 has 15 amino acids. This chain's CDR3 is CASSEEPRLNTEAFF. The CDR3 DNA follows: TGCGCCAGCAGTGAAGAACCCCGGTTGAACACTGAAGCTTTCTTT.

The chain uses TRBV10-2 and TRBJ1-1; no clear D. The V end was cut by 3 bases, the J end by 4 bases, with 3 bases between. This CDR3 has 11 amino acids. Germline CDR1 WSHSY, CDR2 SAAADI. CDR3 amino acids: CASSDGTEAFF. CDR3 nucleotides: TGCGCCAGCAGTGACGGCACTGAAGCTTTCTTT.

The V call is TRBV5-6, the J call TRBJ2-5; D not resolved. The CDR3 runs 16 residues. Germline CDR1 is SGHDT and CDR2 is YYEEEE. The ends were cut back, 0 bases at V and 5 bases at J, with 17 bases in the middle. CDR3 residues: CASSLVRVDGLETQYF. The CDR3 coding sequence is TGTGCCAGCAGCTTGGTACGGGTTGATGGTTTGGAGACCCAGTACTTC.

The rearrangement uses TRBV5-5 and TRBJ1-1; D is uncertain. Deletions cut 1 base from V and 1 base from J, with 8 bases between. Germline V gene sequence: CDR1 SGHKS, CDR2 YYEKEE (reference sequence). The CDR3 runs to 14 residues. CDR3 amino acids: CASSLMTENTEAFF. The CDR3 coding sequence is TGTGCCAGCAGCTTGATGACCGAGAACACTGAAGCTTTCTTT.

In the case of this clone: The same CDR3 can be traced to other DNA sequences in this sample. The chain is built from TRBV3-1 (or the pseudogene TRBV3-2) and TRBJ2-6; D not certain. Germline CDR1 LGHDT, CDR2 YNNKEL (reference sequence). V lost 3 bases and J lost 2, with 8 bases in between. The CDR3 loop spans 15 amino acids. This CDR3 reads CASSQGGAGANVLTF. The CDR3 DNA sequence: TGTGCCAGCAGCCAGGGTGGAGCTGGGGCCAACGTCCTGACTTTC.

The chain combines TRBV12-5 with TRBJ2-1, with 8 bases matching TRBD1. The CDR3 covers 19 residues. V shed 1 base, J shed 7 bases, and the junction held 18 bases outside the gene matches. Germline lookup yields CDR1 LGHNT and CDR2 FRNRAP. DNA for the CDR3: TGTGCTAGTGGTTTGGCCAGGGGGCTTTGGGGCAGGGGCACAAATGAGCAGTTCTTC. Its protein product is CASGLARGLWGRGTNEQFF.

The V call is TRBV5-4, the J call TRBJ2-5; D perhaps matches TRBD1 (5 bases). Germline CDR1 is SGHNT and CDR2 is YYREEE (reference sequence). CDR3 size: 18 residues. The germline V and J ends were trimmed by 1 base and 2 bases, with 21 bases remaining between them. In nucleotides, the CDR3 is TGTGCCAGCAGCTTGCTTTTTTCTAAGGGGCGCGATCAAGAGACCCAGTACTTC. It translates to CASSLLFSKGRDQETQYF.

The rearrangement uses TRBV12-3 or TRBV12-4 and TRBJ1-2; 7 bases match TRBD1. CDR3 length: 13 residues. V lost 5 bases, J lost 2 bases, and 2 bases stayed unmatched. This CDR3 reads CASSPTGNYGYTF. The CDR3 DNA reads TGTGCCAGCAGTCCGACAGGGAACTATGGCTACACCTTC.

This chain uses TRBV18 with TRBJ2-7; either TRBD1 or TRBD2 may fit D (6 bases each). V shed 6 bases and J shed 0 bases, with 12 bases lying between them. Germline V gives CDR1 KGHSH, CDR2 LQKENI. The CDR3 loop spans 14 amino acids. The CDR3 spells CASSRDKSSYEQYF. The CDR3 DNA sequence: TGTGCCAGCTCGCGGGACAAGAGCTCCTACGAGCAGTACTTC. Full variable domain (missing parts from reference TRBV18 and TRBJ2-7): NAGVMQNPRHLVRRRGQEARLRCSPMKGHSHVYWYRQLPEEGLKFMVYLQKENIIDESGMPKERFSAEFPKEGPSILRIQQVVRGDSAAYFCASSRDKSSYEQYFGPGTRLTVT.